The 10 T cell receptor beta chains below all came from one sample that was sequenced in a study of blood T cell repertoires in COVID-19. The assay was immunoSEQ multiplex PCR, and TCRdb's table has in-frame clones only and misses some. The table has 97,000 or so clones, roughly nine tenths seen once; the top ten hold 1.5% to 2%. What was sequenced was peripheral blood. The receptors were gathered from a man aged 60 to 75 with acute or convalescent COVID-19.

The genes are TRBV5-4 and TRBJ1-3, with TRBD1 as a possible D gene (5 bases). Germline V gives CDR1 SGHNT, CDR2 YYREEE (reference sequence). V was clipped by 1 base and J by 2 bases, with 10 bases between them. The CDR3 is 15 residues long. CDR3 in amino acids: CASSLSRQTGNTIYF. Here the CDR3 DNA reads TGTGCCAGCAGCTTGTCACGACAGACTGGAAACACCATATATTTT.

The J gene is TRBJ1-5, the V gene TRBV13; D not resolved. V lost 10 bases to trimming and J lost 0 bases, with 22 bases between them. CDR3 length equals 17 residues. In germline, CDR1 is PRHDT, CDR2 FYEKMQ (reference sequence). In DNA form, the CDR3 reads TGTGCCACCGCGGGTGCTGAGGATAGAAATAGCAATCAGCCCCAGCATTTT. It yields the protein CATAGAEDRNSNQPQHF.

The chain has TRBV30 and TRBJ1-4, with 8 bases that match TRBD1. J lost 0 bases, V lost 5 bases, and 5 bases had no gene match. Germline CDR1 reads GTSNPN; CDR2 reads SVGIG (reference sequence). CDR3 length: 15 amino acids. The CDR3 DNA reads TGTGCCTGGGGAACAGGGGGTGCAACTAATGAAAAACTGTTTTTT. Protein product: CAWGTGGATNEKLFF.

The chain uses TRBV7-2 and TRBJ2-4, with D uncertain. The CDR3 has 15 amino acids. With 5 bases removed from V and 7 bases from J, the gap between germline ends came to 18 bases. Germline V gene sequence: CDR1 SGHTA, CDR2 FQGNSA. The CDR3 coding sequence is TGTGCCAGCAGCGTAGAGACTCCTCGCACCAACATTCAGTACTTC. Its protein product is CASSVETPRTNIQYF.

The chain carries TRBV10-3 and TRBJ1-1; TRBD1 agrees at 7 bases. Germline values: CDR1 ENHRY, CDR2 SYGVKD. The V and J ends lost 11 bases and 1 base, in that order; junction bases with no gene match: 7. The CDR3 has 13 amino acids. In nucleotides, the CDR3 is TGTGCCGCCCACGGACAGGAGAACACTGAAGCTTTCTTT. Translated: CAAHGQENTEAFF.

The chain links TRBV5-1 to TRBJ1-1, with 7 bases that match TRBD1. Germline CDR1 SGHRS, CDR2 YFSETQ. CDR3 length: 14 amino acids. J gave up 6 bases and V 5 bases, and 10 bases lay outside the gene matches. CDR3 loop: CASSDPGTVAEAFF. CDR3 DNA sequence: TGCGCCAGCAGTGACCCCGGGACAGTTGCTGAAGCTTTCTTT. The full variable domain, with the rest looked up from reference TRBV5-1 and TRBJ1-1, is KAGVTQTPRYLIKTRGQQVTLSCSPISGHRSVSWYQQTPGQGLQFLFEYFSETQRNKGNFPGRFSGRQFSNSRSEMNVSTLELGDSALYLCASSDPGTVAEAFFGQGTRLTVV.

The V call is TRBV19, the J call TRBJ1-3, with 8 bases aligning to TRBD1. The CDR3 is 14 amino acids. After removal of 6 bases from V and 8 bases from J, the junction contained 9 bases not matched to a gene. The V gene's germline CDR1 is LNHDA and CDR2 SQIVND (reference sequence). CDR3 loop: CASRQTGVKDTIYF. CDR3 nucleotides: TGTGCCAGTAGGCAGACAGGGGTTAAGGACACCATATATTTT.

J is TRBJ1-2 and V is TRBV7-9, with a weak D call TRBD1 (6 bases). This CDR3 is 16 amino acids long. The V end was cut by 5 bases, the J end by 5 bases, with 21 bases between. Germline lookup yields CDR1 SEHNR and CDR2 FQNEAQ (reference sequence). The CDR3 reads CASSPALDSLGYGYTF. CDR3 nucleotide sequence: TGTGCCAGCAGCCCAGCCCTGGACAGCCTTGGATATGGCTACACCTTC. Looking up the rest from reference TRBV7-9 and TRBJ1-2 gives the full variable domain: DTGVSQNPRHKITKRGQNVTFRCDPISEHNRLYWYRQTLGQGPEFLTYFQNEAQLEKSRLLSDRFSAERPKGSFSTLEIQRTEQGDSAMYLCASSPALDSLGYGYTFGSGTRLTVV.

The rearrangement uses TRBV19 and TRBJ2-2; 10 nucleotides match TRBD2. J lost 2 bases, V lost 0 bases, and 6 bases had no gene match. The CDR3 totals 18 residues. Germline values: CDR1 LNHDA, CDR2 SQIVND (reference sequence). In DNA, the CDR3 is TGTGCCAGTAGTATAGAGGAGCGGGGGGGCCGAAACACCGGGGAGCTGTTTTTT. This gives the protein CASSIEERGGRNTGELFF.

The chain recombines TRBV3-1 (or the pseudogene TRBV3-2) with TRBJ2-6; the D gene is possibly TRBD1 (5 bases). The CDR3 totals 18 residues. Looked up from germline, CDR1 is LGHDT and CDR2 is YNNKEL (reference sequence). V lost 4 bases and J 1 base, leaving 17 bases between the germline ends. The CDR3 is CASSPRALGNSGANVLTF. In nucleotides, the CDR3 is TGTGCCAGCAGCCCCAGGGCCTTGGGTAATTCTGGGGCCAACGTCCTGACTTTC.